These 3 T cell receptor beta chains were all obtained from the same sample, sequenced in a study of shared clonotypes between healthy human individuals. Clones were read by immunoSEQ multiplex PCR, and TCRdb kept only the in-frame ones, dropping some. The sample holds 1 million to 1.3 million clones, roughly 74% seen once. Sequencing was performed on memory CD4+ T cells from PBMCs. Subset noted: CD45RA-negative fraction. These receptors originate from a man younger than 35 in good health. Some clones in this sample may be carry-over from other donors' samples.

As DNA, the CDR3 is TGTGCCAGCAGCCTCCTTGGCGGGAGTTCCGAGCAGTACTTC. Its translation: CASSLLGGSSEQYF. The V gene is TRBV7-2, the J gene TRBJ2-7, with 7 bases lining up with TRBD2. V gave up 5 bases and J gave up 6 bases; unmatched junction bases: 10. The V gene's germline CDR1 is SGHTA and CDR2 FQGNSA. The CDR3 spans 14 residues.

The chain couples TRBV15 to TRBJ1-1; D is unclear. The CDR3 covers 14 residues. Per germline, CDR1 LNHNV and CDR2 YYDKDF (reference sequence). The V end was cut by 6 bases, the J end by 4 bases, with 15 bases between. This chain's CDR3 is CATSKFMRTTEAFF. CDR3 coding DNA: TGTGCCACCAGTAAATTCATGAGAACCACTGAAGCTTTCTTT. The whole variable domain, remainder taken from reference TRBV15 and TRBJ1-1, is DAMVIQNPRYQVTQFGKPVTLSCSQTLNHNVMYWYQQKSSQAPKLLFHYYDKDFNNEADTPDNFQSRRPNTSFCFLDIRSPGLGDTAMYLCATSKFMRTTEAFFGQGTRLTVV.

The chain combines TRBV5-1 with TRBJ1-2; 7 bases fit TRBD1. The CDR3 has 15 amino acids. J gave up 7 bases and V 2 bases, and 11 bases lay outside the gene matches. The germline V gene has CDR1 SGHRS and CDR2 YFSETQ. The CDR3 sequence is CASSLITGAKGGYTF. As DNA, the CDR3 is TGCGCCAGCAGCTTAATCACAGGGGCAAAGGGTGGCTACACCTTC.